This T cell receptor (beta chain) was observed in a study of blood T cells in healthy people across ages. Total RNA was isolated from each sample in quantities of at least 6 micrograms. In this sample, this clonotype turned up a few times. The antigen remains undetermined. The CDR3 is made up of 10 amino acids. Looked up from germline, CDR1 is MGHDK and CDR2 is SYGVNS. Trimming cost V 4 bases and J 6 bases, with 3 bases left between them. Alongside a J-beta primer mix, a sample-barcoded 5' primer served in a second PCR lasting about 7 to 11 cycles. TCRdb reanalysed the 5' RACE reads using MiXCR and keeps one entry per CDR3 protein. The sample has about 1,500,000 distinct CDR3 sequences; roughly 40% are singletons. Study-wide results and caveats: A greater number of naive CD4+ cells and higher diversity distinguished long-lived donors from aged donors. Older age coincided with a roughly linear decline in TCR beta diversity per million T cells.

This receptor was obtained from a woman younger than 30 in good health. The sequencing sample was made of blood. The chain couples TRBV25-1 to TRBJ1-1; D uncertain. The CDR3 protein is CASSGPEAFF. In DNA, the CDR3 is TGTGCCAGCAGTGGTCCTGAAGCTTTCTTT. Filled out from reference TRBV25-1 and TRBJ1-1, the complete variable domain reads EADIYQTPRYLVIGTGKKITLECSQTMGHDKMYWYQQDPGMELHLIHYSYGVNSTEKGDLSSESTVSRIRTEHFPLTLESARPSHTSQYLCASSGPEAFFGQGTRLTVV.